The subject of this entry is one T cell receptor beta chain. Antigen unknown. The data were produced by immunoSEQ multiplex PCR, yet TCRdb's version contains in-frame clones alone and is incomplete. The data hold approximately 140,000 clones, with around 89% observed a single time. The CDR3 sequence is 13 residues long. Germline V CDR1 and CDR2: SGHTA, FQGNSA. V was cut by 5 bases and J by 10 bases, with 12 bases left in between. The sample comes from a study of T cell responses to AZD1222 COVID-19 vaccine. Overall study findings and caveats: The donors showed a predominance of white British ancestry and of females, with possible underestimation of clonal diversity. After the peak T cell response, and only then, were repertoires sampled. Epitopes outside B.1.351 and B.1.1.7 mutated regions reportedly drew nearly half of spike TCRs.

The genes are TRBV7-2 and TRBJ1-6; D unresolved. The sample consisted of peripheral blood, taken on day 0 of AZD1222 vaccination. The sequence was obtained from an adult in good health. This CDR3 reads CASSQNVDSPLHF. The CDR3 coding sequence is TGTGCCAGCAGCCAGAACGTCGACTCACCCCTCCACTTT.